This is a list of T cell receptor beta chains from one sample in a study of cytomegalovirus exposure and HLA in healthy donors. The repertoire was sequenced with immunoSEQ multiplex PCR; TCRdb's copy has only in-frame clones and lacks some. The sample lists around 150,000 clones; 60% to 70% were seen once. Sample: PBMCs. These receptors came from a woman between 55 and 75 years old in good health and CMV-seropositive. Each CDR3 is given with its conserved first and last residue. Fields, in order: CDR3 length, D gene, clone size, J gene, V gene, CDR3 protein, CDR3 DNA. D genes are given only for firm matches. Clone sizes are given selectively: once, few, many, or a class where the clone is expanded.

len: 16
d_gene: TRBD1
abundance: few
j_gene: TRBJ1-1
v_gene: TRBV7-9
CDR3aa: CASSLRDSLAGTEAFF
CDR3nt: TGTGCCAGCAGCCTTCGGGACAGTTTGGCAGGTACTGAAGCTTTCTTT

len: 15
d_gene: TRBD1
abundance: .
j_gene: TRBJ2-3
v_gene: TRBV5-1
CDR3aa: CASSLEPGGRDTQYF
CDR3nt: TGCGCCAGCAGCTTGGAACCAGGGGGCAGAGATACGCAGTATTTT

len: 18
d_gene: TRBD1
abundance: .
j_gene: TRBJ1-2
v_gene: TRBV28
CDR3aa: CASRTGGGDSRYIYGYTF
CDR3nt: TGTGCCAGCAGAACCGGCGGGGGGGACAGCCGATATATCTATGGCTACACCTTC

len: 14
d_gene: .
abundance: .
j_gene: TRBJ1-4
v_gene: TRBV28
CDR3aa: CASSQGFLNEKLFF
CDR3nt: TGTGCCAGCAGTCAGGGCTTTCTTAATGAAAAACTGTTTTTT

len: 15
d_gene: .
abundance: .
j_gene: TRBJ2-5
v_gene: TRBV11-2
CDR3aa: CASSLSGSGQETQYF
CDR3nt: TGTGCCAGCAGCTTATCGGGTAGCGGCCAAGAGACCCAGTACTTC

len: 14
d_gene: .
abundance: .
j_gene: TRBJ2-3
v_gene: TRBV18
CDR3aa: CASSPGGTADTQYF
CDR3nt: TGTGCCAGCTCACCAGGCGGGACGGCAGATACGCAGTATTTT

len: 16
d_gene: TRBD2
abundance: few
j_gene: TRBJ2-7
v_gene: TRBV5-1
CDR3aa: CASSLGLTSGTYEQYF
CDR3nt: TGCGCCAGCAGCTTGGGTTTGACTAGCGGGACCTACGAGCAGTACTTC

len: 13
d_gene: .
abundance: .
j_gene: TRBJ1-3
v_gene: TRBV11-2
CDR3aa: CASRQFSGNTIYF
CDR3nt: TGTGCCAGCAGACAGTTCTCTGGAAACACCATATATTTT

len: 15
d_gene: TRBD2
abundance: once
j_gene: TRBJ2-5
v_gene: TRBV7-2
CDR3aa: CASSPRVAGGETQYF
CDR3nt: TGTGCCAGCAGCCCCCGGGTAGCGGGAGGGGAGACCCAGTACTTC

len: 18
d_gene: TRBD1
abundance: .
j_gene: TRBJ2-1
v_gene: TRBV28
CDR3aa: CASSLKQGVKRSYNEQFF
CDR3nt: TGTGCCAGCAGTTTAAAGCAGGGGGTTAAAAGGTCCTACAATGAGCAGTTCTTC

len: 15
d_gene: .
abundance: .
j_gene: TRBJ2-1
v_gene: TRBV4-3
CDR3aa: CASSQGGLEYNEQFF
CDR3nt: TGCGCCAGCAGCCAAGGAGGCCTAGAGTACAATGAGCAGTTCTTC

len: 15
d_gene: .
abundance: .
j_gene: TRBJ1-6
v_gene: TRBV7-2
CDR3aa: CASSPRTQGRSPLHF
CDR3nt: TGTGCCAGCAGTCCTAGGACACAGGGTCGTTCACCCCTCCACTTT

len: 16
d_gene: TRBD2
abundance: few
j_gene: TRBJ2-3
v_gene: TRBV4-3
CDR3aa: CASSQDFAGVLDTQYF
CDR3nt: TGCGCCAGCAGCCAAGATTTCGCGGGAGTATTAGATACGCAGTATTTT

len: 17
d_gene: TRBD2
abundance: .
j_gene: TRBJ2-3
v_gene: TRBV2
CDR3aa: CASSEGTSGGLTDTQYF
CDR3nt: TGTGCCAGCAGTGAAGGAACTAGCGGGGGTCTCACAGATACGCAGTATTTT

len: 14
d_gene: .
abundance: .
j_gene: TRBJ1-2
v_gene: TRBV2
CDR3aa: CASSETGRAFGYTF
CDR3nt: TGTGCCAGCAGTGAAACCGGGCGGGCCTTCGGCTACACCTTC

len: 16
d_gene: TRBD2
abundance: few
j_gene: TRBJ2-1
v_gene: TRBV18
CDR3aa: CASSPQGASGSYEQFF
CDR3nt: TGTGCCAGCTCACCACAGGGGGCTAGCGGGAGTTATGAGCAGTTCTTC